The sequence of this T cell receptor (beta chain) was determined in a study of T cell responses to AZD1222 COVID-19 vaccine. As for this clone: Its antigen remains unidentified.

Study-wide findings and caveats: Donors were mostly white British, more females; clonal diversity possibly underestimated. The study sampled repertoires only after the peak T cell response.

Only in-frame clones appear in the TCRdb table, and some are missing; sequencing was by immunoSEQ multiplex PCR. The sample has about 110,000 clones; around 89% are singletons. Trimming removed 0 bases at V and 3 bases at J, with 7 bases between. CDR1 is SGHDT, CDR2 YYEEEE, per germline. This CDR3 is built from 13 residues. The sample here was peripheral blood, taken on day 0 of AZD1222 vaccination. This clonotype was obtained from an adult in good health. The rearrangement links TRBV5-6 to TRBJ2-7, with no clear D. The CDR3 bases are TGTGCCAGCAGCTTGGTCGGAATCTACGAGCAGTACTTC. Its protein product is CASSLVGIYEQYF.